This TCR beta chain originates from a study of shared clonotypes between healthy human individuals. Study donors comprised healthy, HIV-negative adults devoid of recent acute infection or vaccination. Some clones are missing from TCRdb's copy, which holds only in-frame ones; the method was immunoSEQ multiplex PCR. The table lists over a million clones, approximately 78% of them singletons. In germline, CDR1 is MNHEY, CDR2 SMNVEV (reference sequence). V lost 6 bases to trimming and J lost 6 bases, with 15 bases between them. The CDR3 has 15 residues. The chain has TRBV27 and TRBJ1-6; D is possibly TRBD1 (6 bases). The source is a young man in good health. Some clones in this sample may be carry-over from other donors' samples. Material for sequencing was memory CD4+ T cells from PBMCs. Subset defined: CD45RA-negative fraction. Here the CDR3 DNA reads TGTGCCAGCAGACTCTTGGGGGCGGCTAATTCACCCCTCCACTTT. It is translated as CASRLLGAANSPLHF.